The T cell receptor beta chain described here comes from a study of blood T cell repertoires in COVID-19. Study in general: Nucleic acid was either cDNA or gDNA, and it came from T cells, B-cell-depleted T cells, or PBMCs.

CDR1 and CDR2 from the germline V gene are SNHLY and FYNNEI. Trimming shortened V by 6 bases and J by 4 bases, and 15 bases separated the two germline ends. The CDR3 covers 14 residues. How the authors handled the data: Estimated nucleated cell counts came from reference gene primer amplification. Sequencing was performed with immunoSEQ multiplex PCR; in TCRdb, only in-frame clones are kept and a portion is missing. The V and J calls and the clone size are those of that table, but D and trimming were determined from the DNA. The sample lists 220,000 or so clones, 80% occurring once. This clonotype was obtained from a woman aged 70-85 years with acute or convalescent COVID-19. This chain joins TRBV2 and TRBJ1-2; tentative D call: TRBD1 (5 bases). The sequenced sample was peripheral blood. CDR3 DNA sequence: TGTGCCAGCAGGGGCTCTCGGCAGGGCTATGGCTACACCTTC. Protein product: CASRGSRQGYGYTF.